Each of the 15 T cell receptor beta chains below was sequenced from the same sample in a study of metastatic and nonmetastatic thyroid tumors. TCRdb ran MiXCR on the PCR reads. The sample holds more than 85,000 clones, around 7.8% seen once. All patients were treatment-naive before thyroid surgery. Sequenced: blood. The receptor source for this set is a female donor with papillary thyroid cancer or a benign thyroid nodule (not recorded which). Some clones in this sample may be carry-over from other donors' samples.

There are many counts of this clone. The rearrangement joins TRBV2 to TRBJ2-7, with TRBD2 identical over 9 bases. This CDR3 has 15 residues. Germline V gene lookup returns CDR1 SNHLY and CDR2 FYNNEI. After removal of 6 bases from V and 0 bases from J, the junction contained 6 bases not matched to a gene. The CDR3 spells CASSATSGVSYEQYF. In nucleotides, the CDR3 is TGTGCCAGCAGCGCGACTAGCGGAGTCTCCTACGAGCAGTACTTC.

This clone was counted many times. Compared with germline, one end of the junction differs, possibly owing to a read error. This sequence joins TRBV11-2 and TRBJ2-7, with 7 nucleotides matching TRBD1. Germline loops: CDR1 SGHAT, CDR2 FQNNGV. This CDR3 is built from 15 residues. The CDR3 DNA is TGTGCCAGCAGCCTAGACAGGGCCCTCTCCTACGAGCAGTACTTC. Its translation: CASSLDRALSYEQYF.

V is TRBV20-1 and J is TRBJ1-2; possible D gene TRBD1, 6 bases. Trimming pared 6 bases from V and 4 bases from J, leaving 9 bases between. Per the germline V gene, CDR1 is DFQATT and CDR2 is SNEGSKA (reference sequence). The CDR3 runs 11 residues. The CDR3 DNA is TGCAGTGCCGGACAGAGCTATGGCTACACCTTC. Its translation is CSAGQSYGYTF.

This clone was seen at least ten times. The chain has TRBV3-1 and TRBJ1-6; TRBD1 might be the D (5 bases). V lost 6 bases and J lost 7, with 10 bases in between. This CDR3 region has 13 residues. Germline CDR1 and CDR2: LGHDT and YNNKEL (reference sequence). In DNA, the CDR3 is TGTGCCAGCAGTACGGGGGTGAATTCACCCCTCCACTTT. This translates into CASSTGVNSPLHF.

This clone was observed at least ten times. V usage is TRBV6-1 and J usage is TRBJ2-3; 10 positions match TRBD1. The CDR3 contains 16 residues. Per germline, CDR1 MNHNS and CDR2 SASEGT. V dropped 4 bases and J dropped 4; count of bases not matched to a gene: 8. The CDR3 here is CASSASSGTGADTQYF. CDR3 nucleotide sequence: TGTGCCAGCAGTGCCTCCTCCGGGACAGGGGCAGATACGCAGTATTTT.

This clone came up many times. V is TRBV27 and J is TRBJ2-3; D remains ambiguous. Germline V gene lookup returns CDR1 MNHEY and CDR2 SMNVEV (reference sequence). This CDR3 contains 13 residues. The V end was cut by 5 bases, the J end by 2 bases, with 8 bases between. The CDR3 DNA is TGTGCCAGCAGTAGGATCTACACAGATACGCAGTATTTT. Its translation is CASSRIYTDTQYF.

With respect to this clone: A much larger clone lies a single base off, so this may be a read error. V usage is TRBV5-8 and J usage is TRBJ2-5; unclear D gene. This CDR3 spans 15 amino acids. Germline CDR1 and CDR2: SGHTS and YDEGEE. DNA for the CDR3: TGTGCCATCAGCTTGGGTTTGTCAGTCCAAGAGACCCAGTACTTC. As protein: CAISLGLSVQETQYF. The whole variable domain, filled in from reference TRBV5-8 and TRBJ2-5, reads EAGVTQSPTHLIKTRGQQATLRCSPISGHTSVYWYQQALGLGLQFLLWYDEGEERNRGNFPPRFSGRQFPNYSSELNVNALELEDSALYLCAISLGLSVQETQYFGPGTRLLVL.

CDR3 DNA: TGTGCCAGCAGTACTACAGGGACCGGCGAGCAGTACTTC. Translation gives CASSTTGTGEQYF. The chain links TRBV6-1 to TRBJ2-7, with a weak D call TRBD1 (6 bases). Looked up from germline, CDR1 is MNHNS and CDR2 is SASEGT. The V end was cut by 5 bases, the J end by 6 bases, with 14 bases between. CDR3 length: 13 residues.

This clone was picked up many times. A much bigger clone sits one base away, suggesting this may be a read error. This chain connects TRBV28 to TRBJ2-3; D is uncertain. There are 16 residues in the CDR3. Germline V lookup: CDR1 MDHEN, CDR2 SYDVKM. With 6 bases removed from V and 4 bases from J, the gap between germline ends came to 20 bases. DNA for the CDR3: TGTGCCAGCAGCCCTACTAAAGGACCGGGCGCAGATACGCAGTATTTT. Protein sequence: CASSPTKGPGADTQYF.

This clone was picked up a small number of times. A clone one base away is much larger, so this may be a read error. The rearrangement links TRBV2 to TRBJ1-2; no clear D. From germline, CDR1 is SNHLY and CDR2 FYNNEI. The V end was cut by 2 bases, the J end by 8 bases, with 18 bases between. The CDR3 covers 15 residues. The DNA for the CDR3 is TGTGCCAGCAGTGAAATTGATTGCCGGAGAGGGGGCTACACCTTC. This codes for CASSEIDCRRGGYTF.

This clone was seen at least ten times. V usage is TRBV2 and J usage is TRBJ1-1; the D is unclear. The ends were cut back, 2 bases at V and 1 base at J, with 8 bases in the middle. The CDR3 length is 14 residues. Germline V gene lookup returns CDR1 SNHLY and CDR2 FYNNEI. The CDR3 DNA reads TGTGCCAGCAGTGAATCCCGCGGGAACACTGAAGCTTTCTTT. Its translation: CASSESRGNTEAFF.

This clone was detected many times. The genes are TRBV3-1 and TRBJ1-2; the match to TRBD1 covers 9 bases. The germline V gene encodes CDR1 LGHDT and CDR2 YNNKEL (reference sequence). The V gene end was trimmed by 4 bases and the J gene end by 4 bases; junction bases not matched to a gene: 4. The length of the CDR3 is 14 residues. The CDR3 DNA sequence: TGTGCCAGCAGCCCCACAGGGGGCGGCTATGGCTACACCTTC. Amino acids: CASSPTGGGYGYTF. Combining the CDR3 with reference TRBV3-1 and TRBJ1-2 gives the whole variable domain DTAVSQTPKYLVTQMGNDKSIKCEQNLGHDTMYWYKQDSKKFLKIMFSYNNKELIINETVPNRFSPKSPDKAHLNLHINSLELGDSAVYFCASSPTGGGYGYTFGSGTRLTVV.

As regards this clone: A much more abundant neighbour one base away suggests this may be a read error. The CDR3 coding sequence is TGCAGTGGGAGACAGGGGGGGGATAGCAATCAGCCCCAGCATTTT. Translation gives CSGRQGGDSNQPQHF. The V gene is TRBV20-1, the J gene TRBJ1-5, with 9 bases aligning to TRBD1. The germline V gene encodes CDR1 DFQATT and CDR2 SNEGSKA (reference sequence). This CDR3 is 15 amino acids long. V trimming: 7 bases; J trimming: 0 bases; junction bases outside the gene matches: 7.

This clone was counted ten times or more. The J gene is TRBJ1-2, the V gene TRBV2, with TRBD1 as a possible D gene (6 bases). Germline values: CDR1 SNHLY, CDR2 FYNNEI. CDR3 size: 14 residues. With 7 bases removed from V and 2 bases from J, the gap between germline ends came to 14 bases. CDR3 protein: CASTRTVGNYGYTF. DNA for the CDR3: TGTGCCAGCACCAGGACAGTTGGGAACTATGGCTACACCTTC.

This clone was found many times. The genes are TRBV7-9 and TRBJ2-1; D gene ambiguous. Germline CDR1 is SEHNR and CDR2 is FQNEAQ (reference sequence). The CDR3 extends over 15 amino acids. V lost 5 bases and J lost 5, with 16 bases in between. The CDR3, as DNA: TGTGCCAGCAGCCGAGGAAGTTCCTGGGACAATGAGCAGTTCTTC. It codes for CASSRGSSWDNEQFF.